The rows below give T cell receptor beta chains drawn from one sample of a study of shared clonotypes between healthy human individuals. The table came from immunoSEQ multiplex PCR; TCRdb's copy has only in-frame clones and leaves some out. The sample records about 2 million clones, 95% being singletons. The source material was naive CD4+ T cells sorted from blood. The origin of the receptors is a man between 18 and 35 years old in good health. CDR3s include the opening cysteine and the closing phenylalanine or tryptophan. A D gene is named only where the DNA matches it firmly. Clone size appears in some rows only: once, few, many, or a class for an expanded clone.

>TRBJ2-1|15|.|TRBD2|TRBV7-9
CASSQIQRGAYEQFF
TGTGCCAGCAGCCAAATACAGCGGGGGGCCTATGAGCAGTTCTTC
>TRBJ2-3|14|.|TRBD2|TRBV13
CASSLEGLADTQYF
TGTGCCAGCAGCTTAGAGGGACTAGCAGATACGCAGTATTTT
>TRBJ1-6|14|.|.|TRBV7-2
CASSLLQGNSPLHF
TGTGCCAGCAGCTTACTACAGGGAAATTCACCCCTCCACTTT
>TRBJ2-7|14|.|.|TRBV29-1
CSVAEGTYVDEQYF
TGCAGCGTGGCGGAGGGGACTTACGTCGACGAGCAGTACTTC
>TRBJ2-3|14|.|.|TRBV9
CASSADLAPDTQYF
TGTGCCAGCAGCGCCGATCTAGCTCCAGATACGCAGTATTTT
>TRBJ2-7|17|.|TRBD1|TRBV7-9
CASSLELTGTGFNEQYF
TGTGCCAGCAGCTTGGAGTTAACCGGGACAGGGTTCAACGAGCAGTACTTC
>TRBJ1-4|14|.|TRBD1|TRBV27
CASSLRQGREKLFF
TGTGCCAGCAGTTTAAGACAGGGCCGGGAAAAACTGTTTTTT
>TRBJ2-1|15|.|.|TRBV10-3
CAISVAGSVDNEQFF
TGTGCCATCAGTGTCGCGGGAAGCGTCGACAATGAGCAGTTCTTC
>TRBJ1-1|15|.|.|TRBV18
CASSPRDRLNTEAFF
TGTGCCAGCTCACCACGGGACCGACTGAACACTGAAGCTTTCTTT
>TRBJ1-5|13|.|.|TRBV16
CASSQSRGQPQHF
TGTGCCAGCAGCCAATCGAGGGGGCAGCCCCAGCATTTT
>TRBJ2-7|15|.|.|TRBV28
CASSTGTLVYSEQYF
TGTGCCAGCAGCACCGGGACCCTTGTTTATTCCGAGCAGTACTTC
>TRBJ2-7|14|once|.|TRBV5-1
CASSLLQGQYEQYF
TGCGCCAGCAGCCTGCTACAGGGTCAGTACGAGCAGTACTTC
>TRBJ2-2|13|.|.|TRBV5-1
CASSLSMAGELFF
TGCGCCAGCAGCTTGTCTATGGCCGGGGAGCTGTTTTTT
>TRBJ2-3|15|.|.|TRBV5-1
CASSLPGPNTDTQYF
TGCGCCAGCAGCTTGCCAGGGCCGAACACAGATACGCAGTATTTT
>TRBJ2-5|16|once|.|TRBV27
CASSPGRQVRQETQYF
TGTGCCAGCAGTCCGGGGAGGCAGGTGAGACAAGAGACCCAGTACTTC
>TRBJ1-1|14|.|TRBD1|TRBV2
CASSLDRRNTEAFF
TGTGCCAGCAGCCTGGACAGGAGAAACACTGAAGCTTTCTTT
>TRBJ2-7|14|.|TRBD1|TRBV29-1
CSVVIRTGGVEQYF
TGCAGCGTTGTAATCAGGACAGGGGGCGTCGAGCAGTACTTC
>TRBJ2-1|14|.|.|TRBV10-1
CASSVGTWSDEQFF
TGCGCCAGCAGTGTGGGGACTTGGAGTGATGAGCAGTTCTTC
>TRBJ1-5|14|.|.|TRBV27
CASSFGGSNQPQHF
TGTGCCAGCAGTTTCGGAGGGAGCAATCAGCCCCAGCATTTT
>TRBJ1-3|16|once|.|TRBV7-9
CASSLRGRASGNTIYF
TGTGCCAGCAGCCTCAGGGGTCGGGCCTCTGGAAACACCATATATTTT
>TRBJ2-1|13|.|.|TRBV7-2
CASSPRQDNEQFF
TGTGCCAGCAGCCCACGCCAAGACAATGAGCAGTTCTTC
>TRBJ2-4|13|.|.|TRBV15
CATAQGRQNIQYF
TGTGCCACGGCGCAAGGTCGGCAAAACATTCAGTACTTC
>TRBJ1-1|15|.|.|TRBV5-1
CASSLERPGGTEAFF
TGCGCCAGCAGCTTGGAACGCCCCGGGGGGACTGAAGCTTTCTTT
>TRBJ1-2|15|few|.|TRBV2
CASSSGAGANYGYTF
TGTGCCAGCAGCTCAGGGGCAGGGGCTAACTATGGCTACACCTTC
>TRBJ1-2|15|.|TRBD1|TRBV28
CASSSGTGGIYGYTF
TGTGCCAGCAGTTCCGGGACAGGTGGCATCTATGGCTACACCTTC
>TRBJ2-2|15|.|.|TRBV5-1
CASSLRTFNTGELFF
TGCGCCAGCAGCCTAAGGACGTTTAACACCGGGGAGCTGTTTTTT
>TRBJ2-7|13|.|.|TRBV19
CASSIEPLYEQYF
TGTGCCAGTAGTATCGAGCCATTATACGAGCAGTACTTC
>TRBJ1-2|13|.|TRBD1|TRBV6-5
CASSNRGLYGYTF
TGTGCCAGCAGTAACAGGGGGCTTTATGGCTACACCTTC
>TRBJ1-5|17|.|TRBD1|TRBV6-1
CASSEAGGGYSNQPQHF
TGTGCCAGCAGTGAAGCAGGGGGCGGCTATAGCAATCAGCCCCAGCATTTT
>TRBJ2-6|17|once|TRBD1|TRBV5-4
CASSPGTGGSGANVLTF
TGTGCCAGCAGCCCCGGGACAGGGGGCTCTGGGGCCAACGTCCTGACTTTC
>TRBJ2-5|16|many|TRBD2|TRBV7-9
CASSLSAASGGETQYF
TGTGCCAGCAGCTTAAGTGCGGCTAGCGGGGGGGAGACCCAGTACTTC
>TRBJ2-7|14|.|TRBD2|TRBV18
CASSAGTSSFEQYF
TGTGCCAGCTCCGCCGGGACTAGCTCATTCGAGCAGTACTTC
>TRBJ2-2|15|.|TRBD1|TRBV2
CASNSRGQNTGELFF
TGTGCCAGCAATAGTAGGGGGCAGAACACCGGGGAGCTGTTTTTT
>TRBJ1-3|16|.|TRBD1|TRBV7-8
CASSPPRGLPGNTIYF
TGTGCCAGCAGCCCTCCCAGGGGGCTGCCTGGAAACACCATATATTTT
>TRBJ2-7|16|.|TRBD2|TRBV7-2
CASSLESGTSSYEQYF
TGTGCCAGCAGCTTAGAGTCCGGGACTAGCTCCTACGAGCAGTACTTC
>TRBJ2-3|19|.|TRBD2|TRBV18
CASSRRALTQRGGTDTQYF
TGTGCCAGCTCCCGACGAGCCCTGACTCAGCGGGGGGGCACAGATACGCAGTATTTT
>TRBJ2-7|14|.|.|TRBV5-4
CASSWGQGSYEQYF
TGTGCCAGCAGCTGGGGTCAGGGTTCCTACGAGCAGTACTTC
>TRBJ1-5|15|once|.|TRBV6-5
CASSYSGQSNQPQHF
TGTGCCAGCAGTTACTCCGGACAGAGCAATCAGCCCCAGCATTTT
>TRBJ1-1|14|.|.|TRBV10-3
CAISEMSTGYEAFF
TGTGCCATCAGTGAGATGTCGACAGGCTATGAAGCTTTCTTT
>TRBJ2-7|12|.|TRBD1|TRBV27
CASSRTGLEQYF
TGTGCCAGCAGCCGGACAGGGTTAGAGCAGTACTTC
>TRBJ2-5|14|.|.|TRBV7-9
CASSPMNREETQYF
TGTGCCAGCAGCCCTATGAACAGGGAAGAGACCCAGTACTTC
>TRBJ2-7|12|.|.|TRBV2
CASSLASYEQYF
TGTGCCAGCAGTCTAGCGTCCTACGAGCAGTACTTC